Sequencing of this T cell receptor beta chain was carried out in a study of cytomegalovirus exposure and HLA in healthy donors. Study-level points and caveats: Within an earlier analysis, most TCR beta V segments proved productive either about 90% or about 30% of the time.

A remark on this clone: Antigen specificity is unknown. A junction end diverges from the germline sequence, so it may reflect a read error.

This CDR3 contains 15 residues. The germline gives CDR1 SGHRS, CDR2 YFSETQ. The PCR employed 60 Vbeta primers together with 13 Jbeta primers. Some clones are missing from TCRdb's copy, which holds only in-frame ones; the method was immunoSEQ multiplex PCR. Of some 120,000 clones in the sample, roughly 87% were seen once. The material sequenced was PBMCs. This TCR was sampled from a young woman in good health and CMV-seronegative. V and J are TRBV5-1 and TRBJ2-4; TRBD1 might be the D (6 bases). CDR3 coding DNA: TGCGCCAGCAGCTTGAATTTTGGGGGCAAAAACAGTCAGTACTTC. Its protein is CASSLNFGGKNSQYF.